This TCR beta chain was captured in a study of T cell changes during pregnancy in multiple sclerosis (dated by TCRdb to between 2018 and 2020). About the study as a whole: The study looked at changes in the T cell repertoire across pregnancy in women with multiple sclerosis.

V loses 2 bases at its end and J loses 6 bases; junction bases beyond the gene matches: 1. Reading from cysteine to phenylalanine, the CDR3 counts 14 amino acids. The only DNA kept is the CDR3, 42 bases in frame from the first base. CDR1 KGHSH and CDR2 LQKENI are derived from the germline V gene. Library preparation employed the immunoSEQ multiplex PCR assay. Sourced from immuneACCESS, this table was stored by TCRdb with only in-frame sequences that have V and J called. A share of the clones is absent; for the studies checked, an unresolved V gene accounts for under half, and the remainder has no known explanation. For this sample the table gives fewer than 25,000 clones, of which about 90% were detected only once. Of the sample, more than 0.65% falls within the top ten clones. Comments on this clone: Its binding antigen is unknown. Base qualities are missing; no much larger clone stands one base away.

This chain is built from TRBV18 and TRBJ1-2; 12 of the junction bases match TRBD1. This TCR derives from a female donor in good health, enrolled as a control in a pregnancy study. This sample comprised CD4+ T cells from peripheral blood mononuclear cells, obtained in the third trimester of pregnancy. The DNA is as follows: TGTGCCAGCTCACCAGGGGACAGGGGGCATGGCTACACCTTC. Its protein is CASSPGDRGHGYTF.